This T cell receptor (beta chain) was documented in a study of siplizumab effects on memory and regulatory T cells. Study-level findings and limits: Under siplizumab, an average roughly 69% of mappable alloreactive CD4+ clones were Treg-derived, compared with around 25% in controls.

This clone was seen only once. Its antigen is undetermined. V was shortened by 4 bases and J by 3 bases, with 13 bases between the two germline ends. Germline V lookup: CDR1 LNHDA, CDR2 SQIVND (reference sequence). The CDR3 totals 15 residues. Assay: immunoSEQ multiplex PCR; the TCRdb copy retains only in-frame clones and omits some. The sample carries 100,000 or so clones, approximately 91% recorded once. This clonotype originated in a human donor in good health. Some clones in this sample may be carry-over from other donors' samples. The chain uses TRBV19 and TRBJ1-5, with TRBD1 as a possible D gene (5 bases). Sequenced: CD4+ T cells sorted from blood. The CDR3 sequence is CASSNRDGSNQPQHF. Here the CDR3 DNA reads TGTGCCAGTAGTAACCGGGACGGATCCAATCAGCCCCAGCATTTT.